Each of the 18 T cell receptor beta chains below was sequenced from the same sample in a study of blood T cell repertoires in COVID-19 (dated by TCRdb to 2019 to 2021). Library creation used the immunoSEQ multiplex PCR assay. Not all clones reach the TCRdb copy of this immuneACCESS table, which keeps in-frame sequences only. Checked studies attribute under half of the gap to unresolved V genes and leave the rest unexplained. The sample profile shows under 35,000 clones; about nine tenths of them were found once. The biggest ten clones account for around 5% of the sample. Sequencing used peripheral blood. Receptor source: a human donor in a cohort sampled during active COVID-19.

The genes are TRBV19 and TRBJ1-2; tentatively, D is TRBD1 (6 bases). There are 15 residues in the CDR3. Germline V lookup: CDR1 LNHDA, CDR2 SQIVND (reference sequence). Trimming cost V 7 bases and J 4 bases, with 19 bases left between them. CDR3 loop: CASTDPGGLRYGYTF. DNA of the CDR3: TGTGCCAGTACCGACCCCGGGGGGCTTCGCTATGGCTACACCTTC. Full variable domain (missing parts from reference TRBV19 and TRBJ1-2): DGGITQSPKYLFRKEGQNVTLSCEQNLNHDAMYWYRQDPGQGLRLIYYSQIVNDFQKGDIAEGYSVSREKKESFPLTVTSAQKNPTAFYLCASTDPGGLRYGYTFGSGTRLTVV.

J is TRBJ1-2 and V is TRBV6-4, with TRBD1 matching over 9 bases. V was pared by 3 bases and J by 6 bases, with 8 bases of the junction left unmatched. Germline V gene data show CDR1 as MRHNA and CDR2 as SNTAGT. The CDR3 loop spans 15 amino acids. The CDR3 DNA follows: TGTGCCAGCAGTGAGACGGACAGGGGACCTCATGGCTACACCTTC. Protein sequence: CASSETDRGPHGYTF.

The rearrangement links TRBV19 to TRBJ2-1; 10 bases match TRBD2. The CDR3 totals 15 residues. Germline V gene data show CDR1 as LNHDA and CDR2 as SQIVND (reference sequence). The V gene end was trimmed by 7 bases and the J gene end by 7 bases; junction bases not matched to a gene: 10. The CDR3 DNA reads as TGTGCCAGTACCCATAGCGGGGGGTCGGGTAATGAGCAGTTCTTC. Protein sequence: CASTHSGGSGNEQFF.

This chain joins TRBV19 and TRBJ1-5; 7 nucleotides match TRBD1. There are 14 residues in the CDR3. Germline V gene data show CDR1 as LNHDA and CDR2 as SQIVND (reference sequence). The V gene end was trimmed by 4 bases and the J gene end by 4 bases; junction bases not matched to a gene: 4. The CDR3 sequence: CASSRTGGNQPQHF. CDR3 DNA: TGTGCCAGTAGTAGGACAGGCGGGAATCAGCCCCAGCATTTT.

The V call is TRBV30, the J call TRBJ1-4, with 7 bases identical to TRBD1. The CDR3 length is 16 residues. J was trimmed by 8 bases and V by 0 bases; bases with no gene match: 12. Germline lookup yields CDR1 GTSNPN and CDR2 SVGIG (reference sequence). CDR3 DNA: TGTGCCTGGAGTGTGGGTGTACAGGGGATGGGGGAAAAACTGTTTTTT. Protein product: CAWSVGVQGMGEKLFF.

The chain links TRBV6-5 to TRBJ2-7; 9 nucleotides agree with TRBD2. J gave up 6 bases and V 8 bases, and 11 bases lay outside the gene matches. The CDR3 length is 14 residues. Germline V gives CDR1 MNHEY, CDR2 SVGAGI. The CDR3 spells CASGRGTSSSEQYV. DNA for the CDR3: TGTGCCAGCGGTAGGGGGACTAGCTCGAGCGAGCAGTACGTC.

The J gene is TRBJ1-6, the V gene TRBV19; tentatively, D is TRBD1 (6 bases). This CDR3 spans 14 amino acids. Germline V gene lookup returns CDR1 LNHDA and CDR2 SQIVND (reference sequence). V was trimmed by 7 bases and J by 3 bases, leaving 10 bases between them. The CDR3 here is CASTPDSYNSPLHF. CDR3 bases: TGTGCCAGTACGCCGGACAGCTATAATTCACCCCTCCACTTT.

The chain combines TRBV6-4 with TRBJ2-7, with a tentative D call TRBD2 (6 bases). The CDR3 sequence is 17 residues long. V was pared by 4 bases and J by 0 bases, with 19 bases between. CDR1 is MRHNA, CDR2 SNTAGT, per germline. CDR3: CASSAPGLSSISYEQYV. In DNA form, the CDR3 reads TGTGCCAGCAGTGCCCCGGGACTGAGCTCAATCTCCTACGAGCAGTACGTC.

The rearrangement links TRBV4-2 to TRBJ2-2, with 8 nucleotides matching TRBD2. Germline CDR1 and CDR2: LGHNA and YNFKEQ. The CDR3 is 16 residues long. V lost 3 bases, J lost 5 bases, and 8 bases stayed unmatched. Here the CDR3 DNA reads TGTGCCAGCAGCCATCTCGGGGGGGCCGGAACCGGGGAGCTGTTTTTT. Protein product: CASSHLGGAGTGELFF.

The chain links TRBV27 to TRBJ2-5, with 10 bases that match TRBD2. Germline V CDR1 and CDR2: MNHEY, SMNVEV (reference sequence). V lost 2 bases, J lost 0 bases, and 9 bases stayed unmatched. This CDR3 is 18 amino acids long. Here the CDR3 reads CASSLGLAGAWNQETQYF. CDR3 coding DNA: TGTGCCAGCAGTTTAGGGCTAGCGGGGGCGTGGAACCAAGAGACCCAGTACTTC.

This clone was counted only a few times. The chain is built from TRBV7-9 and TRBJ1-4, with D maybe TRBD1 (6 bases). The ends were cut back, 5 bases at V and 7 bases at J, with 17 bases in the middle. The CDR3 consists of 15 residues. Germline lookup yields CDR1 SEHNR and CDR2 FQNEAQ (reference sequence). The chain's CDR3 is CASSARQGQFEKLFF. In nucleotides, the CDR3 is TGTGCCAGCAGCGCCCGCCAGGGGCAGTTTGAAAAACTGTTTTTT.

The chain has TRBV7-9 and TRBJ2-3; the match to TRBD2 covers 11 bases. The CDR3 covers 15 residues. The V and J ends lost 5 bases and 2 bases, in that order; junction bases with no gene match: 3. CDR1 is SEHNR, CDR2 FQNEAQ, per germline (reference sequence). This chain's CDR3 is CASSRTSGFTDTQYF. The CDR3 bases are TGTGCCAGCAGCCGGACTAGCGGGTTCACAGATACGCAGTATTTT.

The J gene is TRBJ1-2, the V gene TRBV6-5, with a weak D call TRBD1 (5 bases). This CDR3 is built from 13 residues. The ends were cut back, 6 bases at V and 1 base at J, with 9 bases in the middle. Germline-derived CDR1 and CDR2 are MNHEY and SVGAGI. CDR3 nucleotide sequence: TGTGCCAGCAGCCCGGGACTTAACTATGGCTACACCTTC. Protein: CASSPGLNYGYTF.

The genes are TRBV4-3 and TRBJ2-1, with D unclear. Trimming left V 2 bases short and J 6 bases short, with 11 bases between. This CDR3 is built from 14 residues. From germline, CDR1 is LGHNA and CDR2 YSLEER. Here the CDR3 DNA reads TGCGCCAGCAGCCAAATGAGAGCCGGCAATGAGCAGTTCTTC. Translation: CASSQMRAGNEQFF.

The chain links TRBV11-3 to TRBJ1-1, with D possibly being TRBD1 (6 bases). The CDR3 is 15 amino acids. In germline, CDR1 is SGHNT, CDR2 YENEEA. The V gene lost 1 base and the J gene lost 5 bases, with 14 bases spanning the gap. The CDR3 spells CASSLARTAGTEAFF. The DNA of the CDR3 is TGTGCCAGCAGCTTAGCGAGGACAGCCGGGACTGAAGCTTTCTTT.

Of note for this clone: Additional DNA sequences in this sample encode the identical CDR3. The genes are TRBV18 and TRBJ1-1, with D hard to call. V lost 3 bases to trimming and J lost 1 base, with 6 bases between them. CDR1 KGHSH and CDR2 LQKENI come from the germline V gene. This CDR3 is 13 amino acids long. The CDR3 here is CASSPPGNTEAFF. The CDR3 nucleotides read TGTGCCAGCTCACCCCCAGGGAACACTGAAGCTTTCTTT. Full variable domain (rest looked up from reference TRBV18 and TRBJ1-1): NAGVMQNPRHLVRRRGQEARLRCSPMKGHSHVYWYRQLPEEGLKFMVYLQKENIIDESGMPKERFSAEFPKEGPSILRIQQVVRGDSAAYFCASSPPGNTEAFFGQGTRLTVV.

This clone was counted only a few times. The rearrangement joins TRBV2 to TRBJ1-5, with TRBD1 matching over 10 bases. V shed 6 bases and J 6 bases; nucleotides not matched to a gene: 8. CDR1 and CDR2 (germline): SNHLY, FYNNEI. CDR3 length equals 15 residues. The CDR3 region has the DNA TGTGCCAGCAGGGGACAGGGGCTAGCCTCTCAGCCCCAGCATTTT. This sequence encodes CASRGQGLASQPQHF.

This clone was seen a single time. The chain joins TRBV4-1 to TRBJ2-1; 8 bases are shared with TRBD2. The CDR3 spans 15 residues. Germline CDR1 and CDR2: MGHRA and YSYEKL. V lost 3 bases to trimming and J lost 7 bases; unmatched junction nucleotides: 8. The CDR3 DNA follows: TGCGCCAGCAGCCAGGAGCGGGGGCCAGGGAATGAGCAGTTCTTC. It specifies CASSQERGPGNEQFF.